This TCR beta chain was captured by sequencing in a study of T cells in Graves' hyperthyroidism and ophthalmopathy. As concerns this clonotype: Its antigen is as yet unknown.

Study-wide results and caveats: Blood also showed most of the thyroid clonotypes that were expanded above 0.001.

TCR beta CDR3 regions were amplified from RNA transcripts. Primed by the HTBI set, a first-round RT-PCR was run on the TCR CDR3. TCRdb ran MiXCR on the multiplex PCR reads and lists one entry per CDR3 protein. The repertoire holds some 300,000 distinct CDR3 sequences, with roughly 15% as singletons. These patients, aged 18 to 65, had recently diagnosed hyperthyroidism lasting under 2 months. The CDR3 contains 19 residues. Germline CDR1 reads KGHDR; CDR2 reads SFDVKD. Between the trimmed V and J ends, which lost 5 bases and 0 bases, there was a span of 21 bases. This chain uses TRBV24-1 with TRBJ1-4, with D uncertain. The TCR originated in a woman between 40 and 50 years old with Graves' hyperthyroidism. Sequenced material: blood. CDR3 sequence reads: CATSGPSVCRGATNEKLFF. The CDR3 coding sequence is TGTGCCACCAGTGGCCCCTCAGTATGTCGCGGTGCAACTAATGAAAAACTGTTTTTT.